One and the same sample provided the 5 T cell receptor beta chains below, sequenced in a study of blood T cell repertoires in COVID-19. The assay was immunoSEQ multiplex PCR, and TCRdb's table has in-frame clones only and misses some. The sample consists of 300,000 to 500,000 clones, roughly 90% of them appearing once. The sample consisted of PBMCs or T cells enriched from blood (not recorded which). Receptors originate from a woman in her 30s with acute COVID-19.

The V call is TRBV30, the J call TRBJ2-3; a weak D match, TRBD1 (5 bases). The CDR3 runs to 11 residues. V lost 1 base to trimming and J lost 14 bases, with 13 bases between them. Germline CDR1 GTSNPN, CDR2 SVGIG (reference sequence). The CDR3 region has the DNA TGTGCCTGGAGTGAGGGGCAGAAAGGGTATTTT. This encodes CAWSEGQKGYF.

The chain has TRBV5-1 and TRBJ2-7, with unresolved D. The CDR3 loop spans 15 amino acids. Trimming stripped 0 bases from V and 5 bases from J, with 15 bases between. CDR1 is SGHRS and CDR2 is YFSETQ in the germline V gene. The chain's CDR3 is CASSLEVRPMDEQYF. In nucleotides, the CDR3 is TGCGCCAGCAGCTTGGAAGTCAGGCCGATGGACGAGCAGTACTTC.

V usage is TRBV19 and J usage is TRBJ1-2; no firm D call. Looked up from germline, CDR1 is LNHDA and CDR2 is SQIVND (reference sequence). The CDR3 runs 12 residues. V was shortened by 4 bases and J by 6 bases, with 9 bases between the two germline ends. CDR3 DNA sequence: TGTGCCAGTAGTAGGGCCTTAGATGGCTACACCTTC. This encodes CASSRALDGYTF.

The gene calls are TRBV5-6 and TRBJ1-1, with 11 positions matching TRBD1. Germline lookup yields CDR1 SGHDT and CDR2 YYEEEE. CDR3 size: 14 residues. V lost 3 bases, J lost 6 bases, and 4 bases stayed unmatched. The CDR3 coding sequence is TGTGCCAGCAGCTCCGGGACAGGGGGGGCTGAAGCTTTCTTT. It is translated as CASSSGTGGAEAFF.

The chain recombines TRBV12-5 with TRBJ2-7; D is perhaps TRBD2 (6 bases). Deletions cut 2 bases from V and 4 bases from J, with 24 bases between. The CDR3 is made up of 18 amino acids. CDR1 and CDR2 from the germline V gene are LGHNT and FRNRAP. The CDR3 DNA reads as TGTGCTAGTGGTTTGATACCTTCCGGGCTGGGGGGAAATTACGAGCAGTACTTC. Translated, it gives CASGLIPSGLGGNYEQYF.